This T cell receptor (beta chain) was obtained from a study of shared clonotypes between healthy human individuals. Across the whole study: Each donor's CD8 memory used one plate, CD8 naive two, each CD4 subset three.

In regard to this clone: The antigen remains undetermined.

Trimming cost V 4 bases and J 6 bases; bases outside gene matches: 7. Germline assignment: CDR1 SGHRS and CDR2 YFSETQ. The CDR3 sequence is 16 residues long. TCRdb's copy holds only in-frame clones and misses some; the assay was immunoSEQ multiplex PCR. The table shows about 980,000 clones, with more than 75% occurring only once. Study-level points and caveats: Generally, estimated richness proved larger in naive subsets than it did in memory subsets. Naive CD4 clonotypes overlapped across several donors at around 4.8%. Sorted-subset samples were not fully sequenced, rarefaction indicated.

The material sequenced was memory CD4+ T cells sorted from blood. Stated subset: CD45RA-negative fraction. This chain links TRBV5-1 with TRBJ2-3; 14 bases align to TRBD2. The source is a young man in good health. The CDR3, as DNA: TGCGCCAGCAGCCCGGGACTAGCGGGAGATTCGGATACGCAGTATTTT. It translates to CASSPGLAGDSDTQYF.